This T cell receptor (beta chain) comes out of a study of cytomegalovirus exposure and HLA in healthy donors. Study-level results: Earlier results showed most TCR beta V segments being productive about 87% or about 30% of the time. When a later analysis was performed, an Asian-associated ancestry cluster reportedly had fewer N-insertions than the roughly 700-donor mean.

The CDR3 length is 14 residues. Trimming cost V 1 base and J 5 bases, with 11 bases left between them. CDR1 is LGHNA and CDR2 is YNFKEQ in the germline V gene. As for this clone: As yet, its antigen is unknown.

Amplification used 60 Vbeta primers and 13 Jbeta primers. TCRdb keeps only in-frame clones here, not all; method: immunoSEQ multiplex PCR. The sample includes about 160,000 clones, roughly 80% of them seen just once. The TCR comes from a woman aged 40 to 50 in good health and CMV-seronegative. The chain combines TRBV4-2 with TRBJ1-2, with a weak D call TRBD1 (6 bases). Sequenced: PBMCs. CDR3 coding DNA: TGTGCCAGCAGCCAAGCACAACAGGGATATGGCTACACCTTC. Translating gives CASSQAQQGYGYTF.